The rows below give T cell receptor beta chains drawn from one sample of a study of T cells in localized non-small cell lung cancer. Here immunoSEQ multiplex PCR was the method, and the copy in TCRdb shows in-frame clones only, minus some. The sample includes tens of thousands of clones, around 90% of them seen just once. The material was peripheral blood, obtained before any cancer treatment. These receptors originate from a man between 40 and 70 years old with stage I squamous cell lung carcinoma. CDR3s include the opening cysteine and the closing phenylalanine or tryptophan. The order of the fields is clone size, V gene, J gene, D gene, CDR3 DNA, CDR3 protein. D genes are given only for firm matches. Clone size is not always given. Where it is, it says once, few, many or a class for expanded clones.

few	TRBV4-1	TRBJ1-6	-	TGCGCCAGCAGCCCAAAGGCCCTGGGGGATTCACCCCTCCACTTT	CASSPKALGDSPLHF
-	TRBV6-5	TRBJ1-2	-	TGTGCCAGCAGATCTGACAGAGGGGATTATGGCTACACCTTC	CASRSDRGDYGYTF
few	TRBV9	TRBJ1-1	-	TGTGCCAGCAGCGGGGGACAAAACACTGAAGCTTTCTTT	CASSGGQNTEAFF
-	TRBV7-9	TRBJ1-1	TRBD1	TGTGCCAGCAGCTATTTTACAGGGGTAACTGAAGCTTTCTTT	CASSYFTGVTEAFF
few	TRBV9	TRBJ2-2	-	TGTGCCAGCAGCGTAGGTGTGACTTCCGTCGGGGAGCTGTTTTTT	CASSVGVTSVGELFF
-	TRBV4-1	TRBJ2-2	TRBD1	TGCGCCAGCAGCCATCCGGGACAGGTAACCGGGGAGCTGTTTTTT	CASSHPGQVTGELFF
-	TRBV27	TRBJ1-1	-	TGTGCCAGCAGTTTTTATAAGGGGAACACTGAAGCTTTCTTT	CASSFYKGNTEAFF
-	TRBV7-2	TRBJ2-2	TRBD2	TGTGCCAGCAGCCCCTTAGCGGGGGGGAGCACCGGGGAGCTGTTTTTT	CASSPLAGGSTGELFF
-	TRBV4-3	TRBJ2-1	-	TGCGCCAGCAGCCAAGAGAGGGGAGATGAGCAGTTCTTC	CASSQERGDEQFF
once	TRBV4-2	TRBJ1-2	TRBD1	TGTGCCAGCAGCCAAGTCTTGGACCGGGACAGCGGCACCTATGGCTACACCTTC	CASSQVLDRDSGTYGYTF
-	TRBV4-3	TRBJ1-2	-	TGCGCCAGCAGCCAAGATTATGGGGCGGACCGGTTTGGCTACACCTTC	CASSQDYGADRFGYTF
-	TRBV9	TRBJ2-1	TRBD2	TGTGCCAGCAGCGTGGTGACTAGCGGGGTAGATGAGCAGTTCTTC	CASSVVTSGVDEQFF
-	TRBV5-1	TRBJ1-1	-	TGCGCCAGCAGCTTGGTCGAGGGCACGAACACTGAAGCTTTCTTT	CASSLVEGTNTEAFF
-	TRBV9	TRBJ1-2	-	TGTGCCAGCAGCCCAAACAGGGATGGCTACACCTTC	CASSPNRDGYTF
-	TRBV7-8	TRBJ1-2	-	TGTGCCAGCAGCTTAGCGGGGACCAATGGCTACACCTTC	CASSLAGTNGYTF
once	TRBV7-6	TRBJ2-7	-	TGTGCCAGCAGCTCCGGGACAAACGGAATGTACGAGCAGTACTTC	CASSSGTNGMYEQYF
-	TRBV5-1	TRBJ2-2	TRBD2	TGCGCCAGCAGCTTGTACGTTAGCGGGGGCCCGAACACCGGGGAGCTGTTTTTT	CASSLYVSGGPNTGELFF
once	TRBV19	TRBJ2-1	-	TGTGCCAGTAGTATAGACGGAGGTGATGAGCAGTTCTTC	CASSIDGGDEQFF
once	TRBV4-1	TRBJ2-3	TRBD1	TGCGCCAGCAGCCCGGACAGGGTAACGCAGTATTTT	CASSPDRVTQYF
-	TRBV7-2	TRBJ2-7	TRBD2	TGTGCCAGCAGCCGGACTAGCGGGGGGGTGAGCTCCTACGAGCAGTACTTC	CASSRTSGGVSSYEQYF
once	TRBV5-1	TRBJ1-3	-	TGCGCCAGCAGACGGGGGACGGAAGGAAACACCATATATTTT	CASRRGTEGNTIYF
-	TRBV7-2	TRBJ1-1	TRBD1	TGTGCCAGCAGCGGGCGACAGGGTTCATACGCTGAAGCTTTCTTT	CASSGRQGSYAEAFF
-	TRBV19	TRBJ1-1	-	TGTGCCAGTAGTATTACAGTGAACACTGAAGCTTTCTTT	CASSITVNTEAFF
-	TRBV5-6	TRBJ2-3	TRBD2	TGTGCCAGCAGCTTGGCTAGCGGGGGCCTCACAGATACGCAGTATTTT	CASSLASGGLTDTQYF
-	TRBV30	TRBJ2-2	-	TGTGCCTGGAGTGTAGGAGCTCCCGGGGAGCTGTTTTTT	CAWSVGAPGELFF
-	TRBV7-3	TRBJ1-3	-	TGTGCCAGCAGCTTAAGGTCCGGGACTGGGGACACCATATATTTT	CASSLRSGTGDTIYF
-	TRBV5-1	TRBJ2-5	-	TGCGCCAGCAGCGATTATATCGGGGTAGGAGAGACCCAGTACTTC	CASSDYIGVGETQYF
-	TRBV28	TRBJ2-2	-	TGTGCCAGCAGCCCGGACAGTGACTTCCGGGAGCTGTTTTTT	CASSPDSDFRELFF
-	TRBV9	TRBJ2-5	TRBD2	TGTGCCAGCAGCGTAGCGGGGGGGCTGGAGACCCAGTACTTC	CASSVAGGLETQYF
-	TRBV29-1	TRBJ1-2	-	TGCAGCGTTGCATTAAGGCTGCCGACACCGGGTTATAACTATGGCTACACCTTC	CSVALRLPTPGYNYGYTF
-	TRBV28	TRBJ2-7	-	TGTGCCAGCAGTCCGCGGGACGGTAGCTCCTACGAGCAGTACTTC	CASSPRDGSSYEQYF
-	TRBV6-1	TRBJ1-6	-	TGTGCCAGCAGTGAGGATTCACCCCTCCACTTT	CASSEDSPLHF
-	TRBV29-1	TRBJ2-1	TRBD2	TGCAGCGTTGGGAGGACTAGCGGGGGGAATGAGCAGTTCTTC	CSVGRTSGGNEQFF
-	TRBV6-5	TRBJ1-2	-	TGTGCCAGCAGTTTCGGCTCGGGGGCAAACTATGGCTACACCTTC	CASSFGSGANYGYTF
-	TRBV27	TRBJ2-7	-	TGTGCCAGCAGTCGGACGGGGCAGGCGGGCTCCTACGAGCAGTACTTC	CASSRTGQAGSYEQYF
once	TRBV28	TRBJ1-3	-	TGTGCCAGCAGTGCCTCGGACAGAATCTCTGGAAACACCATATATTTT	CASSASDRISGNTIYF
-	TRBV19	TRBJ1-5	-	TGTGCCAGTAGTCTGACCGGTTATAGCAATCAGCCCCAGCATTTT	CASSLTGYSNQPQHF
-	TRBV6-6	TRBJ2-1	TRBD2	TGTGCCAGCAGGAATAGCGGGGGGGGAGACTACAATGAGCAGTTCTTC	CASRNSGGGDYNEQFF
-	TRBV28	TRBJ2-3	-	TGTGCCAGCAGTTCGTATAAGGGGACAGATACGCAGTATTTT	CASSSYKGTDTQYF
-	TRBV18	TRBJ1-2	-	TGTGCCAGCTCACGGGCCCTGCTGGACTATGGCTACACCTTC	CASSRALLDYGYTF
-	TRBV18	TRBJ1-1	-	TGTGCCAGCTCACCACGCCTAGGGGACACTGAAGCTTTCTTT	CASSPRLGDTEAFF
-	TRBV10-3	TRBJ2-7	-	TGTGCCATCAGTGAGTCCCTGAGGGGGAAGTACTTC	CAISESLRGKYF
-	TRBV2	TRBJ1-5	-	TGTGCCAGCAATCCGGGACGGCCTCTTGGGCAGCCCCAGCATTTT	CASNPGRPLGQPQHF
-	TRBV6-5	TRBJ1-4	-	TGTGCCAGCAGATTGACGGTAAATGAAAAACTGTTTTTT	CASRLTVNEKLFF
-	TRBV27	TRBJ1-2	-	TGTGCCAGCAGTACTCAACAGGGAGAAGGCTACACCTTC	CASSTQQGEGYTF
-	TRBV6-5	TRBJ1-1	-	TGTGCCAGCAGTAGTCCCTTACCGAACACTGAAGCTTTCTTT	CASSSPLPNTEAFF